Listed below are T cell receptor beta chains from one sample, sequenced in a study of blood T cell repertoires in COVID-19. The protocol was immunoSEQ multiplex PCR, while the TCRdb copy is restricted to in-frame clones and leaves out a portion. The sample records roughly 230,000 clones, about 83% being singletons. The material sequenced was peripheral blood. These receptors all stem from a man aged 40-49 years with active or convalescent COVID-19. Both conserved end residues are part of each CDR3. Each record gives: clone size, CDR3 length, J gene, V gene, D gene, CDR3 protein, CDR3 DNA. The D gene is left open where the match is weak. Rows give clone size only sometimes, using once, few, many, or a class for an expanded clone.

- | 16 | TRBJ2-2 | TRBV24-1 | TRBD1 | CATREGQGIGTGELFF | TGTGCCACCAGGGAAGGACAGGGAATAGGCACCGGGGAGCTGTTTTTT
- | 11 | TRBJ1-1 | TRBV30 | - | CASQKNTEAFF | TGTGCCTCCCAGAAGAACACTGAAGCTTTCTTT
- | 17 | TRBJ1-6 | TRBV6-1 | - | CASSEISSRGVSSPLHF | TGTGCCAGCAGTGAAATCTCCTCGCGGGGGGTTAGTTCACCCCTCCACTTT
- | 16 | TRBJ1-1 | TRBV19 | TRBD1 | CASSISGWTGNTEAFF | TGTGCCAGTAGTATTTCTGGTTGGACAGGGAACACTGAAGCTTTCTTT
- | 14 | TRBJ1-1 | TRBV7-9 | TRBD1 | CASSPRQGWTEAFF | TGTGCCAGCAGCCCCAGACAGGGGTGGACTGAAGCTTTCTTT
- | 17 | TRBJ2-3 | TRBV27 | TRBD2 | CASSYYRLAGEGDTQYF | TGTGCCAGCAGTTACTATCGACTAGCGGGAGAAGGGGATACGCAGTATTTT
once | 19 | TRBJ2-7 | TRBV21-1 | - | CASSKVNRAFRRVTYEQYF | TGTGCCAGCAGCAAGGTCAATCGGGCCTTTCGGCGGGTTACCTACGAGCAGTACTTC
- | 15 | TRBJ2-7 | TRBV6-5 | TRBD1 | CASGYSGTGDSEQYF | TGTGCCAGCGGCTATTCCGGGACAGGGGACTCCGAGCAGTACTTC
- | 14 | TRBJ1-2 | TRBV18 | - | CASSTTTGSNGYTF | TGTGCCAGCTCAACGACCACAGGGTCGAATGGCTACACCTTC
- | 17 | TRBJ2-7 | TRBV19 | TRBD1 | CASSIDGSGTGSYEQYF | TGTGCCAGTAGTATAGATGGGTCCGGGACAGGCTCCTACGAGCAGTACTTC
once | 13 | TRBJ1-1 | TRBV30 | - | CAWGVRPDTEAFF | TGTGCCTGGGGGGTGAGGCCGGACACTGAAGCTTTCTTT
- | 14 | TRBJ1-5 | TRBV30 | - | CAWSVRQGSQPQHF | TGTGCCTGGAGTGTAAGGCAGGGTAGTCAGCCCCAGCATTTT
- | 15 | TRBJ2-2 | TRBV6-5 | TRBD1 | CASSRTGANTGELFF | TGTGCCAGCAGTAGGACAGGGGCTAACACCGGGGAGCTGTTTTTT
once | 13 | TRBJ2-7 | TRBV11-3 | TRBD2 | CASSLLAGEGQYF | TGTGCCAGCAGCTTACTAGCGGGAGAGGGGCAGTACTTC
- | 15 | TRBJ2-7 | TRBV5-1 | TRBD1 | CASKPGGTGSYEQYF | TGCGCCAGCAAGCCCGGAGGGACAGGGTCGTACGAGCAGTACTTC
- | 14 | TRBJ2-1 | TRBV5-6 | - | CASSYRAGNNEQFF | TGTGCCAGCAGCTACCGGGCGGGGAACAATGAGCAGTTCTTC
- | 13 | TRBJ2-5 | TRBV7-2 | TRBD1 | CASSLGTAETQYF | TGTGCCAGCAGCTTGGGGACAGCCGAGACCCAGTACTTC
- | 13 | TRBJ1-2 | TRBV5-4 | - | CASTWGENYGYTF | TGTGCCAGCACCTGGGGAGAAAACTATGGCTACACCTTC
- | 15 | TRBJ2-7 | TRBV6-5 | - | CASSPSGTLSYEQYF | TGTGCCAGCAGTCCCTCCGGGACACTCTCCTACGAGCAGTACTTC
- | 15 | TRBJ1-5 | TRBV21-1 | - | CASSKHRSGNQPQHF | TGTGCCAGCAGCAAACATAGAAGCGGCAATCAGCCCCAGCATTTT
- | 16 | TRBJ2-5 | TRBV4-2 | - | CASSQDAWSGGETQYF | TGTGCCAGCAGCCAAGACGCCTGGAGCGGCGGGGAGACCCAGTACTTC
few | 17 | TRBJ1-6 | TRBV27 | - | CASSLWAGQGDNSPLHF | TGTGCCAGCAGTTTATGGGCAGGCCAAGGGGATAATTCACCCCTCCACTTT
- | 17 | TRBJ2-1 | TRBV18 | TRBD2 | CASSASTSGRAYNEQFF | TGTGCCAGCTCAGCCTCGACTAGCGGGAGGGCTTACAATGAGCAGTTCTTC
- | 17 | TRBJ2-1 | TRBV14 | TRBD1 | CASSQDKDRGGLDEQFF | TGTGCCAGCAGCCAAGACAAGGACAGGGGAGGTTTGGATGAGCAGTTCTTC
- | 15 | TRBJ2-7 | TRBV11-2 | TRBD1 | CASSLDWGQAYEQYF | TGTGCCAGCAGCTTAGATTGGGGACAGGCCTACGAGCAGTACTTC
- | 13 | TRBJ1-1 | TRBV6-2/TRBV6-3 | - | CASSYISGTEAFF | TGTGCCAGCAGTTACATCAGCGGCACTGAAGCTTTCTTT
- | 14 | TRBJ2-3 | TRBV27 | - | CASTYPWLRDTQYF | TGTGCCAGCACATATCCGTGGTTGAGAGATACGCAGTATTTT
- | 14 | TRBJ2-6 | TRBV19 | - | CASSTGSGANVLTF | TGTGCCAGTAGTACGGGCTCTGGGGCCAACGTCCTGACTTTC
- | 12 | TRBJ1-2 | TRBV12-3/TRBV12-4 | - | CASSDSYYGYTF | TGTGCCAGCAGTGACAGTTACTATGGCTACACCTTC
- | 15 | TRBJ2-5 | TRBV7-2 | - | CASSTGLQREETQYF | TGTGCCAGCAGCACTGGACTCCAACGTGAGGAGACCCAGTACTTC
- | 16 | TRBJ2-7 | TRBV5-1 | TRBD2 | CASSLPTSVHPYEQYF | TGCGCCAGCAGCTTACCGACTAGCGTCCACCCCTACGAGCAGTACTTC
- | 17 | TRBJ2-5 | TRBV5-8 | TRBD2 | CASSAGLAGGIQETQYF | TGTGCCAGCAGCGCGGGACTAGCGGGGGGAATCCAAGAGACCCAGTACTTC
- | 14 | TRBJ1-2 | TRBV9 | - | CASSLSTGLNGYTF | TGTGCCAGCAGCCTTTCCACAGGTCTAAATGGCTACACCTTC
- | 13 | TRBJ1-1 | TRBV4-1 | - | CASSQLGRTEAFF | TGCGCCAGCAGCCAACTGGGCCGGACTGAAGCTTTCTTT
- | 13 | TRBJ1-4 | TRBV2 | - | CASRSGYGEKLFF | TGTGCCAGCAGATCGGGGTACGGTGAAAAACTGTTTTTT
once | 15 | TRBJ1-2 | TRBV7-2 | TRBD1 | CASSFRTGGDYGYTF | TGTGCCAGCAGCTTCAGGACAGGGGGCGACTATGGCTACACCTTC
- | 14 | TRBJ2-7 | TRBV5-4 | TRBD2 | CASSTGLAGHEQYF | TGTGCCAGCAGCACAGGACTAGCGGGCCACGAGCAGTACTTC
- | 16 | TRBJ2-3 | TRBV7-6 | - | CASSRRNGGLTDTQYF | TGTGCCAGCAGCCGAAGGAACGGGGGGCTAACGGATACGCAGTATTTT
few | 20 | TRBJ1-5 | TRBV15 | - | CATSRAALTGRVATNQPQHF | TGTGCCACCAGCAGAGCGGCTTTGACAGGCCGAGTAGCTACCAATCAGCCCCAGCATTTT
- | 17 | TRBJ2-2 | TRBV21-1 | - | CASSFTWGQGCTGELFF | TGTGCCAGCAGCTTCACCTGGGGACAGGGGTGTACCGGGGAGCTGTTTTTT
- | 15 | TRBJ1-5 | TRBV19 | TRBD1 | CASSTHETGTQPQHF | TGTGCCAGTAGCACTCACGAGACAGGGACTCAGCCCCAGCATTTT
- | 11 | TRBJ2-5 | TRBV7-9 | - | CASSPDLAQYF | TGTGCCAGCAGCCCAGATCTAGCCCAGTACTTC
- | 15 | TRBJ2-2 | TRBV5-1 | TRBD2 | CASSLGSSGTGELFF | TGCGCCAGCAGCTTGGGGTCTAGCGGCACCGGGGAGCTGTTTTTT
- | 14 | TRBJ2-1 | TRBV30 | - | CAWSVLTGYNEQFF | TGTGCCTGGAGTGTACTTACCGGCTACAATGAGCAGTTCTTC
- | 14 | TRBJ1-2 | TRBV5-1 | TRBD1 | CASSVGQEKYGYTF | TGCGCCAGCAGCGTCGGACAGGAAAAATATGGCTACACCTTC